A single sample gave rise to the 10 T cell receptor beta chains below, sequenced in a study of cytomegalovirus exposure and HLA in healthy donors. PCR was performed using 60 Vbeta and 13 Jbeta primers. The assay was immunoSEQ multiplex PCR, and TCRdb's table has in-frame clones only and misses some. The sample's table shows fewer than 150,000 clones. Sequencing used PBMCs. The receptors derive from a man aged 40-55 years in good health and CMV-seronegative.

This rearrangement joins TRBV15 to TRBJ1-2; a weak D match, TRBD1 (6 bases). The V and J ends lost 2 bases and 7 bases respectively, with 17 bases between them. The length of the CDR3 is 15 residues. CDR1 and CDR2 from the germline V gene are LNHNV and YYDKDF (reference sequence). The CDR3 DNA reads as TGTGCCACCAGCAGAATTTTCCTGGGGGCCTCTGGCTACACCTTC. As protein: CATSRIFLGASGYTF.

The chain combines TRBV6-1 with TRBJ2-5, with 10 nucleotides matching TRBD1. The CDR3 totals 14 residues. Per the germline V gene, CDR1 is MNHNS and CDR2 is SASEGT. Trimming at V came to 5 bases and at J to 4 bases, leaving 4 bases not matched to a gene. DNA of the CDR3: TGTGCCAGCAGTTTGGACAGGGGGGGAGAGACCCAGTACTTC. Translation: CASSLDRGGETQYF.

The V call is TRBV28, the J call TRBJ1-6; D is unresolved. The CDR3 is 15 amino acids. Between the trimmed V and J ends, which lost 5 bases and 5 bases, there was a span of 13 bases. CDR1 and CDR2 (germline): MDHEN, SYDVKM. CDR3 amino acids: CASSITGIDNSPLHF. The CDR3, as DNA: TGTGCCAGCAGTATCACGGGGATAGATAATTCACCCCTCCACTTT.

This CDR3 is CASSLGDRGLYEQYF. The CDR3 region has the DNA TGTGCCAGCAGCTTAGGAGACAGGGGGCTCTACGAGCAGTACTTC. The J gene is TRBJ2-7, the V gene TRBV7-9; 10 positions match TRBD1. In germline, CDR1 is SEHNR, CDR2 FQNEAQ (reference sequence). This CDR3 region has 15 residues. V dropped 1 base and J dropped 3; count of bases not matched to a gene: 3.

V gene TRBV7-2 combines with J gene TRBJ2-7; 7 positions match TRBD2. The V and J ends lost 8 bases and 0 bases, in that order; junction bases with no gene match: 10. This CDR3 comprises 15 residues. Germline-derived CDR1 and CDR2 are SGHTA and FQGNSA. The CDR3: CASVRLGGSSYEQYF. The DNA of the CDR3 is TGTGCCAGCGTTCGGCTCGGGGGGAGCTCCTACGAGCAGTACTTC.

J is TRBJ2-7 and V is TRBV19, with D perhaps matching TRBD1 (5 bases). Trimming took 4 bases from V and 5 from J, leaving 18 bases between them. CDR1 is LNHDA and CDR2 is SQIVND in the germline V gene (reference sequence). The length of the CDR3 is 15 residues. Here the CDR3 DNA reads TGTGCCAGTAGTACCCTCGGGCAGGGATCGGACGAGCAGTACTTC. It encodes CASSTLGQGSDEQYF.

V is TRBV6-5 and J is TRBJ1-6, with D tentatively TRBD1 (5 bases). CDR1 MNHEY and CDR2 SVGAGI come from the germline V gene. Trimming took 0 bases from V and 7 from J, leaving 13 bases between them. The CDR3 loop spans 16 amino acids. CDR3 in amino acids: CASSYSNWGGNSPLHF. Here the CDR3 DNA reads TGTGCCAGCAGTTACTCAAATTGGGGGGGAAATTCACCCCTCCACTTT.

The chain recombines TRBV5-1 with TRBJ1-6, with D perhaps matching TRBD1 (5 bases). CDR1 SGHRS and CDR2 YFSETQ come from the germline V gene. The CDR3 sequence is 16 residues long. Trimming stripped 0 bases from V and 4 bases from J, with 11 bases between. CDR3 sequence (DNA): TGCGCCAGCAGCTTGGAAGGGGTCCCATATAATTCACCCCTCCACTTT. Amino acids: CASSLEGVPYNSPLHF. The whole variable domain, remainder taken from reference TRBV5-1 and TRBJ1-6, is KAGVTQTPRYLIKTRGQQVTLSCSPISGHRSVSWYQQTPGQGLQFLFEYFSETQRNKGNFPGRFSGRQFSNSRSEMNVSTLELGDSALYLCASSLEGVPYNSPLHFGNGTRLTVT.

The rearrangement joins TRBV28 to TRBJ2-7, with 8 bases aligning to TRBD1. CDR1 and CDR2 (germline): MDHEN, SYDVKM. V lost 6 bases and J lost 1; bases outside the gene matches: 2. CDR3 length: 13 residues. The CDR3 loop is CASRRQGSYEQYF. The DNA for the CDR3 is TGTGCCAGCAGGCGACAGGGGTCCTACGAGCAGTACTTC.

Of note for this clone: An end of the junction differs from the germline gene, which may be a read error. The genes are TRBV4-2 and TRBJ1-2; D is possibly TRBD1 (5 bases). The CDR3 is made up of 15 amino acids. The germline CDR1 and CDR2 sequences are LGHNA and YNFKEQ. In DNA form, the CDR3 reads TGTGCCGGCAGCCAAGACCGGGACTGGGGATCCGGCTACACCTTC. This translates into CAGSQDRDWGSGYTF.